Following are 23 T cell receptor beta chains from one sample sequenced in a study of T cells in narcolepsy (dated by TCRdb to the late 2010s). The library was built by means of the immunoSEQ multiplex PCR assay. TCRdb holds this immuneACCESS table with in-frame rearrangements only. Some clones are missing; in checked studies, unresolved V genes explain under half, and the rest has no known cause. A total of around 32,000 clones appear in this sample, about four fifths of them only once. 0.9% to 1.2% of the sample rests with the top ten. The sequenced material came from CD45RA- memory CD4+ T cells from PBMCs. Taken with the paper, the label for cell subset or site translates to: memory T cells sorted ex vivo from peripheral blood. These receptors all come from a human donor with narcolepsy.

In this sample, this clone is medium-sized. The genes are TRBV4-1 and TRBJ2-2; D gene ambiguous. Germline loops: CDR1 MGHRA, CDR2 YSYEKL. The CDR3 loop spans 17 amino acids. Trimming shortened V by 1 base and J by 0 bases, and 12 bases separated the two germline ends. The CDR3 here is CASSQGYRIANTGELFF. The CDR3 DNA follows: TGCGCCAGCAGCCAAGGCTACAGAATCGCGAACACCGGGGAGCTGTTTTTT.

The V gene is TRBV19, the J gene TRBJ1-6; TRBD1 matches at 9 bases. The germline gives CDR1 LNHDA, CDR2 SQIVND (reference sequence). Trimming at V came to 7 bases and at J to 6 bases, leaving 10 bases not matched to a gene. The CDR3 is 16 residues long. The CDR3 is CASMRPGTGLNSPLHF. The CDR3 nucleotides are TGTGCCAGTATGCGTCCCGGGACAGGGCTTAATTCACCCCTCCACTTT.

The V call is TRBV7-9, the J call TRBJ1-2; D gene unclear. The germline gives CDR1 SEHNR, CDR2 FQNEAQ (reference sequence). The length of the CDR3 is 13 residues. The germline V and J ends were trimmed by 5 bases and 8 bases, with 15 bases remaining between them. CDR3 sequence: CASSRDLNAGYTF. CDR3 DNA sequence: TGTGCCAGCAGCCGAGACCTAAACGCGGGCTACACCTTC.

The chain couples TRBV2 to TRBJ1-1, with 8 bases lining up with TRBD1. The germline V gene encodes CDR1 SNHLY and CDR2 FYNNEI. With 10 bases clipped from V and 4 bases from J, the junction kept 11 bases outside the gene matches. CDR3 length: 14 residues. DNA of the CDR3: TGTGCCATCAAAAAGACAGACAGGGGCACTGAAGCTTTCTTT. Its translation: CAIKKTDRGTEAFF.

V gene TRBV19 combines with J gene TRBJ1-1, with a tentative D call TRBD1 (6 bases). Trimming left V 5 bases short and J 5 bases short, with 12 bases between. In germline, CDR1 is LNHDA, CDR2 SQIVND (reference sequence). CDR3 length: 13 amino acids. DNA of the CDR3: TGTGCCAGTAGTTCAGTTAGGGGGACTGAAGCTTTCTTT. This codes for CASSSVRGTEAFF.

This chain uses TRBV18 with TRBJ2-5; TRBD2 matches at 7 bases. The CDR3 length is 18 residues. The germline gives CDR1 KGHSH, CDR2 LQKENI. Germline trimming cut 3 bases from V and 0 bases from J; bases unmatched to any gene: 13. The chain's CDR3 is CASSPALAVLGDQETQYF. CDR3 nucleotides: TGTGCCAGCTCACCGGCTCTAGCGGTACTTGGGGACCAAGAGACCCAGTACTTC.

The chain has TRBV13 and TRBJ2-3; maybe TRBD2 (6 bases). Germline CDR1 reads PRHDT; CDR2 reads FYEKMQ (reference sequence). The V gene lost 1 base and the J gene lost 2 bases, with 13 bases spanning the gap. The CDR3 sequence is 16 residues long. The CDR3 region is CASSLVSDYNTDTQYF. DNA for the CDR3: TGTGCCAGCAGCTTAGTGTCGGACTATAACACAGATACGCAGTATTTT.

This clone was counted a few times. The chain uses TRBV6-1 and TRBJ2-5, with no clear D. Germline V gives CDR1 MNHNS, CDR2 SASEGT. Trimming shortened V by 6 bases and J by 2 bases, and 1 base separated the two germline ends. The CDR3 has 10 amino acids. The CDR3 DNA reads TGTGCCAGCAGACAAGAGACCCAGTACTTC. It is translated as CASRQETQYF.

The gene calls are TRBV10-3 and TRBJ1-6, with D maybe TRBD1 (6 bases). The CDR3 spans 16 residues. Germline CDR1 ENHRY, CDR2 SYGVKD. The V end lost 6 bases, the J end lost 0 bases, and 12 bases lay between the germline ends. CDR3 protein: CAIRGGQSSYNSPLHF. CDR3 sequence (DNA): TGTGCCATCAGGGGGGGGCAGAGCTCCTATAATTCACCCCTCCACTTT.

The chain links TRBV2 to TRBJ1-4; the D gene is possibly TRBD1 (6 bases). The CDR3 is 15 amino acids. V was clipped by 5 bases and J by 3 bases, with 13 bases between them. Germline V CDR1 and CDR2: SNHLY, FYNNEI. The CDR3 DNA reads as TGTGCCAGCAGTCCGGGGGGGCTGGCTAATGAAAAACTGTTTTTT. It specifies CASSPGGLANEKLFF.

The J gene is TRBJ2-1, the V gene TRBV5-8; the D gene could be TRBD1 or TRBD2 (6 bases each). Trimming cost V 0 bases and J 4 bases, with 14 bases left between them. Per germline, CDR1 SGHTS and CDR2 YDEGEE. CDR3 size: 16 residues. The CDR3 reads CASSLVGGPVYNEQFF. The CDR3 nucleotides read TGTGCCAGCAGCTTGGTAGGGGGGCCGGTTTACAATGAGCAGTTCTTC.

Regarding this clone: The sample contains more than one DNA sequence encoding this CDR3. V usage is TRBV28 and J usage is TRBJ1-2; no firm D call. Germline V gene data show CDR1 as MDHEN and CDR2 as SYDVKM. CDR3 length: 12 amino acids. Trimming cost V 3 bases and J 0 bases, with 2 bases left between them. The CDR3 DNA reads TGTGCCAGCAGTTTCCCTAACTATGGCTACACCTTC. This encodes CASSFPNYGYTF.

The chain has TRBV27 and TRBJ2-1; D unresolved. The CDR3 has 15 residues. V gave up 3 bases and J gave up 0 bases, with 9 bases separating them. Germline lookup yields CDR1 MNHEY and CDR2 SMNVEV (reference sequence). The CDR3 is CASSFVPSSYNEQFF. Here the CDR3 DNA reads TGTGCCAGCAGTTTCGTACCCAGCTCCTACAATGAGCAGTTCTTC.

Only one count was recorded for this clone. The V gene is TRBV9, the J gene TRBJ2-2; 7 bases match TRBD2. CDR3 length equals 14 residues. Germline V gene data show CDR1 as SGDLS and CDR2 as YYNGEE. V lost 8 bases, J lost 2 bases, and 6 bases stayed unmatched. This CDR3 reads CASKREGNTGELFF. The CDR3 DNA reads TGTGCCAGTAAGCGGGAAGGAAACACCGGGGAGCTGTTTTTT.

Written as DNA, the CDR3 is TGCAGCGTTTTTACGGGACAGAACTTCTATGGCTACACCTTC. It yields the protein CSVFTGQNFYGYTF. The chain has TRBV29-1 and TRBJ1-2, with TRBD1 identical over 7 bases. V was pared by 5 bases and J by 4 bases, with 10 bases of the junction left unmatched. The germline CDR1 and CDR2 sequences are SQVTM and ANQGSEA. The length of the CDR3 is 14 residues.

The gene calls are TRBV11-2 and TRBJ2-7; the D is unclear. The CDR3 spans 13 residues. The germline gives CDR1 SGHAT, CDR2 FQNNGV. The V and J ends lost 4 bases and 6 bases respectively, with 13 bases between them. CDR3 coding DNA: TGTGCCAGCAGCTCTCCTTGGGGTAGCGAGCAGTACTTC. This encodes CASSSPWGSEQYF. Filled out from reference TRBV11-2 and TRBJ2-7, the complete variable domain reads EAGVAQSPRYKIIEKRQSVAFWCNPISGHATLYWYQQILGQGPKLLIQFQNNGVVDDSQLPKDRFSAERLKGVDSTLKIQPAKLEDSAVYLCASSSPWGSEQYFGPGTRLTVT.

This clone was picked up one time. The chain combines TRBV29-1 with TRBJ2-7; no definite D call. The length of the CDR3 is 12 residues. Germline CDR1 reads SQVTM; CDR2 reads ANQGSEA. V lost 6 bases, J lost 1 base, and 10 bases lay in between. The CDR3 coding sequence is TGCAGCGTCACTTCATCATCCTACGAGCAGTACTTC. This gives the protein CSVTSSSYEQYF.

V is TRBV21-1 and J is TRBJ2-5; the D call in the table, TRBD1, was not verified against the DNA. TRBV21-1 is deemed a pseudogene. The CDR3 covers 12 residues. CDR3 region: CASSPKGETQYF. For the CDR3, the DNA is TGTGCCAGCAGCCCTAAGGGGGAGACCCAGTACTTC.

This clone was observed a few times. CDR3 region: CASSYSIFSDTQYF. DNA for the CDR3: TGTGCCAGCAGTTACTCGATTTTTTCAGATACGCAGTATTTT. The chain employs TRBV6-5 and TRBJ2-3, with unresolved D. This CDR3 comprises 14 residues. Trimming took 0 bases from V and 4 from J, leaving 8 bases between them. Germline CDR1 and CDR2: MNHEY and SVGAGI.

Comments on this clone: In the same sample, other DNA sequences code for this CDR3. This chain uses TRBV9 with TRBJ2-7; D uncertain. The germline V and J ends were trimmed by 0 bases and 0 bases, with 10 bases remaining between them. This CDR3 contains 15 residues. Germline V gene sequence: CDR1 SGDLS, CDR2 YYNGEE. Here the CDR3 DNA reads TGTGCCAGCAGCGTAGACCTCGACCCCTCCTACGAGCAGTACTTC. Translating gives CASSVDLDPSYEQYF.

The V gene is TRBV11-2, the J gene TRBJ2-4; 10 bases are a match to TRBD1. V was pared by 4 bases and J by 0 bases, with 3 bases of the junction left unmatched. Germline loops: CDR1 SGHAT, CDR2 FQNNGV. CDR3 length: 16 amino acids. CDR3 nucleotides: TGTGCCAGCAGCTCAGGACAGGGGGTAGCCAAAAACATTCAGTACTTC. Protein product: CASSSGQGVAKNIQYF.

This chain connects TRBV6-5 to TRBJ1-1; unclear D gene. The V and J ends lost 5 bases and 5 bases respectively, with 12 bases between them. The length of the CDR3 is 13 residues. CDR1 MNHEY and CDR2 SVGAGI come from the germline V gene. The CDR3 loop reads CASSEEGNTEAFF. DNA for the CDR3: TGTGCCAGCAGTGAAGAGGGTAATACTGAAGCTTTCTTT.

This clone showed up just once. The V call is TRBV7-8, the J call TRBJ1-2; 12 bases line up with TRBD1. CDR1 SGHVS and CDR2 FQNEAQ come from the germline V gene. Trimming took 1 base from V and 6 from J; bases not matched to a gene: 3. The CDR3 totals 15 residues. The CDR3 DNA reads TGTGCCAGCAGCTTAGGTGGGACAGGGGGCAATGGCTACACCTTC. It yields the protein CASSLGGTGGNGYTF.